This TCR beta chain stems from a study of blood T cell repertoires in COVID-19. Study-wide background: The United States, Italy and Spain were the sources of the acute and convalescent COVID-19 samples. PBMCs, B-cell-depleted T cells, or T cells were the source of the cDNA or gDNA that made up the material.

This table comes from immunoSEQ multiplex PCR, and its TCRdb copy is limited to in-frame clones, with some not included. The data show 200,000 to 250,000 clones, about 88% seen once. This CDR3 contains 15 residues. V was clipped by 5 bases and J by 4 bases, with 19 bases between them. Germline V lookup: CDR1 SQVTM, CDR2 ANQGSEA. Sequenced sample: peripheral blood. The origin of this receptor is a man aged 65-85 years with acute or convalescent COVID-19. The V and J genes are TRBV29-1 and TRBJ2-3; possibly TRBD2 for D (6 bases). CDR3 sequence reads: CSVPTSPFPPDTQYF. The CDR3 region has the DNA TGCAGCGTTCCTACTAGCCCCTTCCCCCCAGATACGCAGTATTTT.